Shown below are 26 T cell receptor beta chains from a single sample sequenced in a study of blood T cell repertoires in COVID-19. Sequencing was performed with immunoSEQ multiplex PCR; in TCRdb, only in-frame clones are kept and a portion is missing. This table has around 130,000 clones, over 65% appearing once. The specimen was peripheral blood. The origin of the receptors is a man between 45 and 60 years old with acute or convalescent COVID-19.

In nucleotides, the CDR3 is TGTGCCAGCAGCCGTACGGAGCCTGCGGAGACCCAGTACTTC. Its protein product is CASSRTEPAETQYF. The gene calls are TRBV5-8 and TRBJ2-5; D gene ambiguous. Per the germline V gene, CDR1 is SGHTS and CDR2 is YDEGEE. V dropped 4 bases and J dropped 5 bases, with 15 bases sitting between them. The CDR3 runs 14 residues. Full variable domain (remainder filled in from reference TRBV5-8 and TRBJ2-5): EAGVTQSPTHLIKTRGQQATLRCSPISGHTSVYWYQQALGLGLQFLLWYDEGEERNRGNFPPRFSGRQFPNYSSELNVNALELEDSALYLCASSRTEPAETQYFGPGTRLLVL.

This rearrangement joins TRBV11-2 to TRBJ1-4, with D possibly being TRBD1 (5 bases). The CDR3 extends over 16 amino acids. Germline CDR1 reads SGHAT; CDR2 reads FQNNGV. V shed 5 bases and J shed 0 bases, with 13 bases lying between them. The CDR3 DNA is TGTGCCAGCAGCCGGGGACTCCTTGCAACTAATGAAAAACTGTTTTTT. Amino acid sequence: CASSRGLLATNEKLFF.

The V and J genes are TRBV29-1 and TRBJ2-2; weak D call: TRBD2 (5 bases). This CDR3 has 13 amino acids. CDR1 and CDR2 (germline): SQVTM, ANQGSEA. V lost 4 bases, J lost 1 base, and 7 bases lay in between. CDR3: CSVVGRNTGELFF. CDR3 bases: TGCAGCGTTGTAGGGAGGAACACCGGGGAGCTGTTTTTT.

The chain has TRBV19 and TRBJ1-5, with a possible D match to TRBD1 (6 bases). Germline CDR1 reads LNHDA; CDR2 reads SQIVND (reference sequence). The V end lost 3 bases, the J end lost 5 bases, and 14 bases lay between the germline ends. The CDR3 extends over 15 amino acids. This chain's CDR3 is CASSIFSAGDQPQHF. The CDR3 bases are TGTGCCAGTAGTATCTTCTCGGCAGGGGATCAGCCCCAGCATTTT.

The J gene is TRBJ1-3, the V gene TRBV14; 9 bases line up with TRBD1. This CDR3 comprises 13 residues. Germline-derived CDR1 and CDR2 are SGHDN and FVKESK. V shed 10 bases, J shed 5 bases, and the junction held 6 bases outside the gene matches. The chain's CDR3 is CATGTGYRNTIYF. Written as DNA, the CDR3 is TGTGCCACCGGGACAGGGTATAGAAACACCATATATTTT.

This clone was observed a handful of times. The chain couples TRBV7-9 to TRBJ1-2, with D possibly matching TRBD1 (5 bases). The ends were cut back, 6 bases at V and 4 bases at J, with 18 bases in the middle. CDR1 is SEHNR and CDR2 is FQNEAQ in the germline V gene (reference sequence). The CDR3 consists of 15 residues. Here the CDR3 DNA reads TGTGCCAGCAGTCAATCAAGGGATCAGGGCTATGGCTACACCTTC. Encoded protein: CASSQSRDQGYGYTF.

The CDR3 DNA reads TGTGCTAGTGGTGCGCGGGGGCCCCAAGAGACCCAGTACTTC. Its translation is CASGARGPQETQYF. The chain has TRBV12-5 and TRBJ2-5, with a possible D match to TRBD2 (7 bases). Germline V gene lookup returns CDR1 LGHNT and CDR2 FRNRAP. CDR3 length: 14 amino acids. The V end lost 5 bases, the J end lost 1 base, and 11 bases lay between the germline ends. Supplemented by reference TRBV12-5 and TRBJ2-5, the full variable domain reads DARVTQTPRHKVTEMGQEVTMRCQPILGHNTVFWYRQTMMQGLELLAYFRNRAPLDDSGMPKDRFSAEMPDATLATLKIQPSEPRDSAVYFCASGARGPQETQYFGPGTRLLVL.

The chain uses TRBV4-2 and TRBJ2-5; TRBD1 is a possible D gene (6 bases). With 2 bases removed from V and 2 bases from J, the gap between germline ends came to 9 bases. Germline V gene lookup returns CDR1 LGHNA and CDR2 YNFKEQ. There are 14 residues in the CDR3. In DNA form, the CDR3 reads TGTGCCAGCAGCCAAACGACAGGTCAAGAGACCCAGTACTTC. Translating gives CASSQTTGQETQYF.

The V call is TRBV6-5, the J call TRBJ2-7; TRBD1 aligns across 11 bases. Germline V gene data show CDR1 as MNHEY and CDR2 as SVGAGI. After removal of 10 bases from V and 2 bases from J, the junction contained 10 bases not matched to a gene. CDR3 length: 15 residues. In DNA, the CDR3 is TGTGCCACAGCCCGGGACAGGGGGTCCGCCTACGAGCAGTACGTC. This encodes CATARDRGSAYEQYV.

The chain joins TRBV18 to TRBJ2-1; 8 bases fit TRBD2. CDR3 length: 15 amino acids. V shed 1 base and J 5 bases; nucleotides not matched to a gene: 4. Per germline, CDR1 KGHSH and CDR2 LQKENI. The CDR3 bases are TGTGCCAGCTCACCACAAGCGGGGGTTAACAATGAGCAGTTCTTC. Protein sequence: CASSPQAGVNNEQFF. Full variable domain (missing parts from reference TRBV18 and TRBJ2-1): NAGVMQNPRHLVRRRGQEARLRCSPMKGHSHVYWYRQLPEEGLKFMVYLQKENIIDESGMPKERFSAEFPKEGPSILRIQQVVRGDSAAYFCASSPQAGVNNEQFFGPGTRLTVL.

V and J are TRBV7-3 and TRBJ1-6, with D maybe TRBD1 (6 bases). This CDR3 spans 14 amino acids. Trimming left V 5 bases short and J 7 bases short, with 12 bases between. In germline, CDR1 is SGHTA, CDR2 FQGTGA. CDR3 protein: CASSATGPNSPLHF. As DNA, the CDR3 is TGTGCCAGCAGCGCTACAGGGCCGAATTCACCCCTCCACTTT.

The V call is TRBV3-1 (or the pseudogene TRBV3-2), the J call TRBJ2-7; 12 bases are shared with TRBD2. V was clipped by 7 bases and J by 4 bases; unmatched bases: 5. CDR3 length: 14 residues. Germline CDR1 reads LGHDT; CDR2 reads YNNKEL (reference sequence). CDR3 bases: TGTGCCAGCACGGCTAGCGGGGGGGATTACGAGCAGTACTTC. Its translation: CASTASGGDYEQYF.

The CDR3 spells CASSSTGGREAFF. In DNA, the CDR3 is TGTGCCAGCAGTTCGACAGGGGGCCGAGAAGCTTTCTTT. This rearrangement joins TRBV28 to TRBJ1-1; 10 nucleotides line up with TRBD1. This CDR3 region has 13 residues. CDR1 and CDR2 (germline): MDHEN, SYDVKM. The trim removed 4 bases at V and 8 bases at J, leaving 4 bases unmatched.

V usage is TRBV6-2 or TRBV6-3 and J usage is TRBJ1-4; D unresolved. There are 12 residues in the CDR3. Germline V CDR1 and CDR2: MNHEY, SVGEGT. Trimming stripped 6 bases from V and 8 bases from J, with 10 bases between. This CDR3 reads CASSRAGEKLFF. The CDR3 bases are TGTGCCAGCAGCCGGGCGGGCGAAAAACTGTTTTTT.

The V gene is TRBV5-5, the J gene TRBJ2-5; 7 bases match TRBD1. V gave up 2 bases and J gave up 2 bases; unmatched junction bases: 3. The length of the CDR3 is 14 residues. The germline CDR1 and CDR2 sequences are SGHKS and YYEKEE (reference sequence). The CDR3, as DNA: TGTGCCAGCAGCTTCGGACAGGTACAAGAGACCCAGTACTTC. Translating gives CASSFGQVQETQYF.

V gene TRBV2 combines with J gene TRBJ1-4; D unclear. The CDR3 is 14 residues long. In germline, CDR1 is SNHLY, CDR2 FYNNEI. V lost 1 base and J lost 3, with 6 bases in between. CDR3 sequence reads: CASSEVLPNEKLFF. The CDR3 nucleotides are TGTGCCAGCAGTGAAGTACTACCTAATGAAAAACTGTTTTTT.

The DNA for the CDR3 is TGTGCCATCAGTGAGTCGGGTAGTATGGGTCTAGGAAGCACAGATACGCAGTATTTT. Amino acid sequence: CAISESGSMGLGSTDTQYF. The chain combines TRBV10-3 with TRBJ2-3; D is unclear. Trimming cost V 0 bases and J 0 bases, with 19 bases left between them. The length of the CDR3 is 19 residues. CDR1 and CDR2 (germline): ENHRY, SYGVKD.

Concerning this clone itself: Other nucleotide sequences in the sample specify the same CDR3. This CDR3 reads CASSEESGGYGYTF. The CDR3, as DNA: TGTGCCAGCAGTGAAGAGTCAGGGGGCTATGGCTACACCTTC. The chain couples TRBV6-1 to TRBJ1-2, with 7 positions matching TRBD1. This CDR3 comprises 14 residues. Germline V gene data show CDR1 as MNHNS and CDR2 as SASEGT. Unmatched junction bases numbered 3, after V lost 1 base and J lost 4 bases.

This clone came up once. The CDR3 here is CSASLSGTEAFF. The CDR3 nucleotides are TGCAGTGCTAGTCTATCGGGGACTGAAGCTTTCTTT. The gene calls are TRBV20-1 and TRBJ1-1, with D hard to call. The length of the CDR3 is 12 residues. Germline assignment: CDR1 DFQATT and CDR2 SNEGSKA (reference sequence). Trimming pared 3 bases from V and 5 bases from J, leaving 10 bases between.

The V call is TRBV29-1, the J call TRBJ2-5; TRBD2 might be the D (5 bases). There are 13 residues in the CDR3. Trimming left V 6 bases short and J 4 bases short, with 15 bases between. CDR1 and CDR2 (germline): SQVTM, ANQGSEA. CDR3 sequence: CSVGSIGGETQYF. CDR3 coding DNA: TGCAGCGTGGGGAGTATTGGCGGAGAGACCCAGTACTTC.

This clone was found once. CDR3 in amino acids: CASSARRDGEYYEQYF. CDR3 in DNA: TGTGCCAGCAGCGCCCGGCGGGACGGGGAGTACTACGAGCAGTACTTC. The gene calls are TRBV9 and TRBJ2-7; D may be TRBD2 (6 bases). The V end was cut by 3 bases, the J end by 3 bases, with 19 bases between. This CDR3 is built from 16 residues. CDR1 SGDLS and CDR2 YYNGEE come from the germline V gene.

The gene calls are TRBV24-1 and TRBJ1-5; possible D gene TRBD1, 5 bases. This CDR3 contains 15 residues. Germline CDR1 reads KGHDR; CDR2 reads SFDVKD. V lost 2 bases, J lost 2 bases, and 9 bases lay in between. This CDR3 is CATSDSQGGNQPQHF. The CDR3 nucleotides are TGTGCCACCAGTGATTCCCAGGGTGGCAATCAGCCCCAGCATTTT.

The chain joins TRBV7-8 to TRBJ2-7, with TRBD1 matching over 10 bases. The V and J ends lost 3 bases and 3 bases, in that order; junction bases with no gene match: 5. Germline loops: CDR1 SGHVS, CDR2 FQNEAQ. CDR3 length equals 15 residues. For the CDR3, the DNA is TGTGCCAGCAGCTTCGGGACAGGGGTGAGCTACGAGCAGTACTTC. Translation: CASSFGTGVSYEQYF.

The chain is built from TRBV30 and TRBJ1-3, with D hard to call. The germline V gene has CDR1 GTSNPN and CDR2 SVGIG (reference sequence). V was pared by 4 bases and J by 2 bases, with 6 bases between. This CDR3 has 12 residues. DNA of the CDR3: TGTGCCTGGAAATATCCTGGAAACACCATATATTTT. This codes for CAWKYPGNTIYF.

The chain links TRBV7-6 to TRBJ1-2; 9 nucleotides line up with TRBD1. The CDR3 is 15 amino acids. CDR1 and CDR2 (germline): SGHVS, FNYEAQ. J was trimmed by 3 bases and V by 1 base; bases with no gene match: 3. DNA for the CDR3: TGTGCCAGCAGCTTAGGGACAGGGGAGCACTATGGCTACACCTTC. Translating gives CASSLGTGEHYGYTF.

The CDR3 loop reads CASSLAANYGYTF. CDR3 DNA: TGTGCCAGCAGCTTGGCGGCTAACTATGGCTACACCTTC. The chain couples TRBV5-8 to TRBJ1-2; no definite D call. There are 13 residues in the CDR3. Trimming took 0 bases from V and 0 from J, leaving 3 bases between them. Germline lookup yields CDR1 SGHTS and CDR2 YDEGEE.